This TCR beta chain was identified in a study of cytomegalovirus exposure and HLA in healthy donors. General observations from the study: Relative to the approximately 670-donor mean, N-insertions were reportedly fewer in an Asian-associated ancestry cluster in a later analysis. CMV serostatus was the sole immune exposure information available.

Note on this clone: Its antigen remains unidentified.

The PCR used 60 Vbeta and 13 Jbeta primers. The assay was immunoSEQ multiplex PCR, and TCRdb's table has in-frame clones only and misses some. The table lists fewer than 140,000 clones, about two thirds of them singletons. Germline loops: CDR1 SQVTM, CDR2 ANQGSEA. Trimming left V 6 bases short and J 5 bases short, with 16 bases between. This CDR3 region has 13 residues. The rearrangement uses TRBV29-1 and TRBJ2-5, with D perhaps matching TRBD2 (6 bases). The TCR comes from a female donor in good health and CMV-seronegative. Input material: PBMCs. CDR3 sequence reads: CSVAVGSWETQYF. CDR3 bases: TGCAGCGTCGCTGTCGGGAGTTGGGAGACCCAGTACTTC. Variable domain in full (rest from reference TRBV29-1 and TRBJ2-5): SAVISQKPSRDICQRGTSLTIQCQVDSQVTMMFWYRQQPGQSLTLIATANQGSEATYESGFVIDKFPISRPNLTFSTLTVSNMSPEDSSIYLCSVAVGSWETQYFGPGTRLLVL.